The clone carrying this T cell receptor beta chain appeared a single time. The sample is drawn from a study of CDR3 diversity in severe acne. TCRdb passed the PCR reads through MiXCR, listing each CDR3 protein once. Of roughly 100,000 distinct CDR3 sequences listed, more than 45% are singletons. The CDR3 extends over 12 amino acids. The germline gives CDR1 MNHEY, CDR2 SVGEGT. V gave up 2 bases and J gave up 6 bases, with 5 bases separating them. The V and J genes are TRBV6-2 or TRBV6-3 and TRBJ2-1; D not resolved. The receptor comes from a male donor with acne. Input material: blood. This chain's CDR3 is CASSYPSNEQFF. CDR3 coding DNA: TGTGCCAGCAGTTACCCTTCCAATGAGCAGTTCTTC.